This is a list of T cell receptor beta chains from one sample in a study of tumor-infiltrating lymphocytes in primary liver carcinoma. TCRdb ran MiXCR on the multiplex PCR reads and lists one entry per CDR3 protein. The sample lists 55,000 to 65,000 distinct CDR3 sequences, 70% to 85% occurring once. The sample was liver tumor tissue from sampling region 2. All receptors come from a man between 40 and 49 years old with primary liver carcinoma and hepatitis B virus infection. CDR3s include the opening cysteine and the closing phenylalanine or tryptophan. The D gene is left open where the match is weak. Some rows mark clone size as missing; the rest say once, few, many or name a class of expanded clone.

v_call: TRBV6-6; j_call: TRBJ2-7; d_call: .; clone_size: .; cdr3_aa: CASSHDNYGNYEQYF; cdr3_nt: TGTGCCAGCAGTCACGACAACTATGGGAACTACGAGCAGTACTTC
v_call: TRBV12-3/TRBV12-4; j_call: TRBJ2-1; d_call: .; clone_size: .; cdr3_aa: CASRRAESYNEQFF; cdr3_nt: TGTGCCAGCAGGCGGGCCGAAAGCTACAATGAGCAGTTCTTT
v_call: TRBV11-2; j_call: TRBJ1-5; d_call: .; clone_size: medium-sized; cdr3_aa: CASSLDSGQPQHF; cdr3_nt: TGTGCCAGCAGCTTAGATAGCGGACAGCCCCAGCATTTT
v_call: TRBV6-4; j_call: TRBJ2-7; d_call: .; clone_size: many; cdr3_aa: CKVGDTYEQYF; cdr3_nt: TGTAAGGTCGGCGACACCTACGAGCAGTACTTC
v_call: TRBV9; j_call: TRBJ2-7; d_call: TRBD2; clone_size: many; cdr3_aa: CASGGGRNEQYF; cdr3_nt: TGTGCCAGCGGGGGGGGTAGGAACGAGCAGTACTTC
v_call: TRBV11-2; j_call: TRBJ1-1; d_call: TRBD1; clone_size: few; cdr3_aa: CASSRGGAGPWGNTEAFF; cdr3_nt: TGTGCCAGCAGTCGAGGGGGCGCAGGTCCTTGGGGGAACACTGAAGCTTTCTTT
v_call: TRBV19; j_call: TRBJ2-7; d_call: TRBD2; clone_size: .; cdr3_aa: CASSIAGGGGSYEQYF; cdr3_nt: TGTGCCAGTAGTATCGCCGGTGGGGGGGGCTCCTACGAGCAGTACTTC
v_call: TRBV11-2; j_call: TRBJ2-5; d_call: TRBD2; clone_size: .; cdr3_aa: CTSSQTPGGGKETQF; cdr3_nt: TGTACCAGCAGCCAAACACCTGGCGGGGGGAAAGAGACCCAGTTC
v_call: TRBV6-5; j_call: TRBJ2-7; d_call: TRBD1; clone_size: .; cdr3_aa: CASSTGTARYKQYF; cdr3_nt: TGTGCCAGCAGTACCGGGACAGCCCGCTACAAGCAGTACTTC
v_call: TRBV5-1; j_call: TRBJ2-3; d_call: .; clone_size: many; cdr3_aa: CASSEGHPTDTQYF; cdr3_nt: TGCGCCAGCAGCGAGGGACACCCCACAGATACGCAGTATTTT
v_call: TRBV29-1; j_call: TRBJ1-2; d_call: .; clone_size: .; cdr3_aa: CSVDELQYGVGGYIF; cdr3_nt: TGCAGCGTTGATGAACTTCAATACGGGGTGGGTGGCTACATCTTC
v_call: TRBV7-9; j_call: TRBJ2-1; d_call: .; clone_size: .; cdr3_aa: CASSLPYQGPKTNERFF; cdr3_nt: TGTGCCAGCAGCTTACCCTATCAGGGGCCTAAAACAAATGAGCGCTTCTTC
v_call: TRBV5-4; j_call: TRBJ2-3; d_call: TRBD2; clone_size: .; cdr3_aa: CTSSSLAGGLTDTQYF; cdr3_nt: TGTACCAGCAGCTCGCTCGCGGGAGGGCTCACAGATACGCAGTATTTT
v_call: TRBV7-8; j_call: TRBJ2-3; d_call: .; clone_size: .; cdr3_aa: CVSNLRDARTQYF; cdr3_nt: TGTGTCAGCAACTTAAGGGACGCAAGGACGCAGTATTTT
v_call: TRBV4-1; j_call: TRBJ1-3; d_call: .; clone_size: .; cdr3_aa: CASNQGRGRSSGNTIYF; cdr3_nt: TGCGCCAGCAACCAAGGGCGCGGCAGGAGCTCTGGAAACACTATATATTTT
v_call: TRBV12-3/TRBV12-4; j_call: TRBJ2-7; d_call: .; clone_size: .; cdr3_aa: CASSFRHGMDEQYF; cdr3_nt: TGTGCCAGCAGTTTTCGGCATGGTATGGACGAGCAGTACTTC
v_call: TRBV11-2; j_call: TRBJ1-1; d_call: .; clone_size: .; cdr3_aa: CASRPVGAAEAFF; cdr3_nt: TGTGCCAGCAGACCAGTAGGGGCAGCTGAAGCTTTCTTT
v_call: TRBV4-1; j_call: TRBJ2-3; d_call: TRBD2; clone_size: .; cdr3_aa: CASNQETSGSADTQYF; cdr3_nt: TGCGCCAGCAACCAAGAAACTAGCGGGAGTGCTGATACGCAATATTTT
v_call: TRBV4-1; j_call: TRBJ2-6; d_call: TRBD1; clone_size: .; cdr3_aa: CANIQRRTGSGANVLTF; cdr3_nt: TGCGCCAACATCCAACGAAGGACAGGCTCTGGGGCCAACGTCCTGACTTTC
v_call: TRBV10-3; j_call: TRBJ2-5; d_call: .; clone_size: .; cdr3_aa: CANSDREKGMETQYF; cdr3_nt: TGTGCCAACAGTGACCGGGAGAAGGGGATGGAGACCCAGTACTTC
v_call: TRBV4-1; j_call: TRBJ1-5; d_call: .; clone_size: .; cdr3_aa: CASSQEVADGVLPQYF; cdr3_nt: TGCGCCAGCAGCCAAGAAGTCGCGGACGGGGTTCTGCCCCAATATTTT
v_call: TRBV11-2; j_call: TRBJ2-1; d_call: TRBD1; clone_size: .; cdr3_aa: CGSSLTAGGSRETQSF; cdr3_nt: TGTGGCAGCAGCTTAACAGCAGGGGGCTCGAGGGAGACCCAGTCCTTC
v_call: TRBV6-5; j_call: TRBJ1-6; d_call: .; clone_size: few; cdr3_aa: CASNYSIQGHSPLHF; cdr3_nt: TGTGCCAGCAATTACTCAATCCAGGGTCATTCACCCCTCCACTTT
v_call: TRBV29-1; j_call: TRBJ2-1; d_call: .; clone_size: .; cdr3_aa: CSVEEAGHFYNYNEQFF; cdr3_nt: TGCAGCGTTGAAGAAGCTGGGCACTTCTACAACTACAATGAGCAGTTCTTC
v_call: TRBV6-5; j_call: TRBJ2-7; d_call: .; clone_size: few; cdr3_aa: CTSSYSPNYEQYF; cdr3_nt: TGTACCAGCAGTTACTCTCCTAACTACGAGCAGTACTTC
v_call: TRBV11-1; j_call: TRBJ2-4; d_call: TRBD2; clone_size: .; cdr3_aa: CASSFLGTSVTKNIQYF; cdr3_nt: TGTGCCAGCAGCTTCCTCGGGACTAGCGTGACCAAAAACATTCAGTACTTC
v_call: TRBV4-1; j_call: TRBJ2-1; d_call: TRBD1; clone_size: .; cdr3_aa: CASNPGQGTDEQFF; cdr3_nt: TGCGCCAGCAATCCGGGACAGGGGACGGATGAGCAGTTCTTC
v_call: TRBV6-5; j_call: TRBJ2-7; d_call: TRBD2; clone_size: once; cdr3_aa: CAISYGLAGVSEEQYF; cdr3_nt: TGTGCCATCAGTTATGGGCTAGCGGGAGTATCGGAGGAGCAGTACTTC
v_call: TRBV11-2; j_call: TRBJ2-2; d_call: .; clone_size: few; cdr3_aa: CASSSTDSGELFF; cdr3_nt: TGTGCCAGCAGCTCGACGGACTCCGGGGAGCTGTTTTTT
v_call: TRBV10-1; j_call: TRBJ2-2; d_call: .; clone_size: once; cdr3_aa: CASSDRTDTGKLFF; cdr3_nt: TGCGCCAGCTCCGACCGCACAGACACCGGGAAGCTGTTTTTT
v_call: TRBV11-3; j_call: TRBJ2-1; d_call: .; clone_size: .; cdr3_aa: CTSSLVTGADYNEQFF; cdr3_nt: TGTACCAGCAGCTTAGTTACTGGGGCAGACTACAATGAGCAGTTCTTC
v_call: TRBV5-5; j_call: TRBJ2-1; d_call: TRBD1; clone_size: .; cdr3_aa: CASSPGQGFYNERIF; cdr3_nt: TGTGCCAGCAGCCCTGGACAGGGTTTCTACAATGAGAGGATCTTC
v_call: TRBV7-9; j_call: TRBJ2-5; d_call: TRBD2; clone_size: .; cdr3_aa: CASSLVAGEQETQYF; cdr3_nt: TGTGCCAGCAGCTTAGTAGCGGGAGAGCAAGAGACCCAGTATTTC
v_call: TRBV5-1; j_call: TRBJ2-1; d_call: .; clone_size: .; cdr3_aa: CATSLKVHEQFF; cdr3_nt: TGCGCCACCAGCTTGAAGGTCCATGAGCAGTTCTTC
v_call: TRBV11-2; j_call: TRBJ1-1; d_call: TRBD1; clone_size: .; cdr3_aa: CASSPSRGLANSEASF; cdr3_nt: TGTGCCAGCAGTCCATCCAGGGGGTTGGCGAACTCTGAAGCTTCCTTT
v_call: TRBV28; j_call: TRBJ2-4; d_call: .; clone_size: few; cdr3_aa: CASSQLRGAKNIQYF; cdr3_nt: TGTGCCAGCAGCCAGCTCAGGGGAGCCAAAAACATTCAGTACTTC
v_call: TRBV6-2/TRBV6-3; j_call: TRBJ1-1; d_call: .; clone_size: few; cdr3_aa: CASSLRNTEAFF; cdr3_nt: TGTGCCAGCAGTCTTAGGAACACTGAAGCTTTCTTT
v_call: TRBV11-3; j_call: TRBJ2-3; d_call: TRBD2; clone_size: .; cdr3_aa: CVSRPGLAGTKDTQYF; cdr3_nt: TGTGTCAGCAGGCCTGGACTAGCGGGAACCAAGGATACGCAGTATTTT
v_call: TRBV18; j_call: TRBJ1-3; d_call: .; clone_size: few; cdr3_aa: CASSPGPSGGNTIYF; cdr3_nt: TGTGCCAGCTCACCCGGGCCCTCGGGGGGAAACACCATATATTTT
v_call: TRBV6-5; j_call: TRBJ2-1; d_call: .; clone_size: few; cdr3_aa: CASSPTGNNEQFF; cdr3_nt: TGTGCCAGCAGCCCAACAGGGAACAATGAGCAGTTCTTC
v_call: TRBV11-2; j_call: TRBJ2-2; d_call: .; clone_size: .; cdr3_aa: CASTSASGGANTGELFF; cdr3_nt: TGTGCCAGCACCTCAGCATCAGGAGGGGCTAACACCGGGGAGCTGTTTTTT
v_call: TRBV11-2; j_call: TRBJ2-7; d_call: .; clone_size: .; cdr3_aa: CASTLTDGAYEQYF; cdr3_nt: TGTGCCAGCACCTTAACCGACGGAGCCTACGAGCAGTATTTC
v_call: TRBV7-2; j_call: TRBJ2-1; d_call: TRBD2; clone_size: .; cdr3_aa: CASSLTVLAGAGEQFF; cdr3_nt: TGTGCCAGCAGCTTAACGGTCCTAGCGGGAGCGGGTGAGCAGTTCTTC
v_call: TRBV11-2; j_call: TRBJ2-5; d_call: TRBD2; clone_size: .; cdr3_aa: CASSLDAWSSGRVESQYF; cdr3_nt: TGTGCCAGCAGCTTAGATGCGTGGTCTAGCGGGAGAGTAGAGTCCCAGTACTTC
v_call: TRBV7-9; j_call: TRBJ2-4; d_call: TRBD2; clone_size: many; cdr3_aa: CASSQGAGVAKNIQYF; cdr3_nt: TGTGCCAGCAGCCAAGGGGCGGGAGTGGCCAAAAACATTCAGTACTTC
v_call: TRBV6-1; j_call: TRBJ2-3; d_call: TRBD2; clone_size: .; cdr3_aa: CASSDTSGVDTQYF; cdr3_nt: TGTGCCAGCAGTGACACTAGCGGGGTAGATACGCAGTATTTT
v_call: TRBV11-2; j_call: TRBJ1-4; d_call: .; clone_size: .; cdr3_aa: CASINTPVGTNEKLFF; cdr3_nt: TGTGCCAGCATTAATACTCCAGTAGGAACAAATGAAAAACTGTTTTTT
v_call: TRBV6-1; j_call: TRBJ2-2; d_call: .; clone_size: .; cdr3_aa: CTSLGQQNTGELFF; cdr3_nt: TGTACCAGCCTAGGACAGCAGAACACCGGGGAGCTGTTTTTT
v_call: TRBV29-1; j_call: TRBJ2-7; d_call: TRBD1; clone_size: once; cdr3_aa: CSATGETSYEQYF; cdr3_nt: TGCAGCGCTACAGGGGAGACCTCCTATGAGCAGTACTTC
v_call: TRBV4-1; j_call: TRBJ2-7; d_call: .; clone_size: .; cdr3_aa: CASSQDLYSGAQIYEQYF; cdr3_nt: TGCGCCAGCAGCCAAGATCTCTATTCGGGGGCGCAAATCTACGAGCAGTACTTC
v_call: TRBV11-2; j_call: TRBJ2-1; d_call: TRBD2; clone_size: few; cdr3_aa: CASIDFSGSFNEQFF; cdr3_nt: TGTGCCAGCATCGATTTTAGCGGGAGCTTTAATGAGCAGTTCTTC
v_call: TRBV5-5; j_call: TRBJ1-3; d_call: .; clone_size: .; cdr3_aa: CASSLKGSGITIYF; cdr3_nt: TGTGCCAGCAGCTTGAAAGGATCTGGAATCACCATATATTTT
v_call: TRBV12-3/TRBV12-4; j_call: TRBJ2-6; d_call: .; clone_size: few; cdr3_aa: CASSRTRLVPGRASGANVLTF; cdr3_nt: TGTGCCAGCAGTCGGACCCGACTAGTCCCCGGTCGGGCCTCTGGGGCCAACGTCCTGACTTTC